The T cell receptor (beta chain) under discussion was sequenced for a study of blood T cell repertoires in COVID-19. Generated by immunoSEQ multiplex PCR, the TCRdb table keeps only in-frame clones and is missing some. The data contain 250,000 to 350,000 clones, roughly 80% of them singletons. The V end was cut by 11 bases, the J end by 2 bases, with 7 bases between. This CDR3 spans 12 amino acids. Patients from Seattle were sampled longitudinally, starting during active infection. Sequencing was performed on peripheral blood. The receptor was isolated from a human donor with COVID-19, enrolled during active disease. The donor label of this sample is uncertain. The chain uses TRBV12-3 or TRBV12-4 and TRBJ2-6, with TRBD1 as a possible D gene (6 bases). The CDR3 sequence: CAGGPGANVLTF. The CDR3, as DNA: TGTGCCGGGGGCCCTGGGGCCAACGTCCTGACTTTC.